These T cell receptor beta chains were read from a single sample in a study of shared clonotypes between healthy human individuals. Sequenced by immunoSEQ multiplex PCR; TCRdb stores in-frame clones only, minus some. The sample lists approximately 240,000 clones; over 50% were seen once. Material: memory CD4+ T cells sorted from blood. Every receptor here comes from a man in his thirties or forties in good health. The conserved cysteine and the conserved F or W are not part of the CDR3 here.

CDR3 protein: ATSRDVGWDEKLF
J gene: TRBJ1-4
V gene: TRBV15

CDR3 protein: ASSLDWGLEQF
J gene: TRBJ2-1
V gene: TRBV11-2

CDR3 protein: ASSIGRETQY
J gene: TRBJ2-5
V gene: TRBV19

CDR3 protein: ASSFTGTGTGELF
J gene: TRBJ2-2
V gene: TRBV11-2

CDR3 protein: ASSIVPGTFPETQY
J gene: TRBJ2-5
V gene: TRBV19

CDR3 protein: ASSPFGGSRDTGELF
J gene: TRBJ2-2
V gene: TRBV10-2

CDR3 protein: AQGMSYGYT
J gene: TRBJ1-2
V gene: TRBV30

CDR3 protein: AISESFADTQY
J gene: TRBJ2-3
V gene: TRBV10-3

CDR3 protein: ASSSNYNEQF
J gene: TRBJ2-1
V gene: TRBV7-9

CDR3 protein: ASSQANRVLSYEQY
J gene: TRBJ2-7
V gene: TRBV4-2

CDR3 protein: ASSRGYEQY
J gene: TRBJ2-7
V gene: TRBV14

CDR3 protein: ASIPTGGYGYT
J gene: TRBJ1-2
V gene: TRBV19

CDR3 protein: ASSPMNGRGVNEQF
J gene: TRBJ2-1
V gene: TRBV18